These T cell receptor beta chains were read from a single sample in a study of metastatic and nonmetastatic thyroid tumors. MiXCR reprocessed the PCR reads for TCRdb. Of 30,000 to 35,000 clones listed, approximately 15% are singletons. Sequencing used blood. The receptors originated from a female donor with papillary thyroid cancer or a benign thyroid nodule (not recorded which). Some clones in this sample may be carry-over from other donors' samples. The CDR3 runs from the conserved cysteine through the conserved F or W. A D gene is named only where the DNA matches it firmly. Expanded clones are given a class, and other clones once, few, many or no size at all.

D	V	J	size	CDR3	DNA
-	TRBV20-1	TRBJ2-1	many	CSARDGFAEQFF	TGCAGTGCTAGAGACGGCTTTGCGGAGCAGTTCTTC
-	TRBV15	TRBJ2-5	-	CATIRDTLELAIGETQYF	TGTGCCACCATCAGAGATACTCTAGAACTGGCGATCGGAGAGACCCAGTACTTC
-	TRBV5-5	TRBJ1-2	many	CASSRRTEDYGYTF	TGTGCCAGCAGTCGTAGGACAGAAGACTATGGCTACACCTTC
-	TRBV27	TRBJ2-2	few	CARDDTNTGEVFF	TGTGCCAGGGATGACACGAACACCGGGGAGGTGTTTTTT
TRBD1	TRBV7-9	TRBJ2-7	many	CASSPNTGANEQYF	TGTGCCAGCAGCCCGAATACAGGGGCGAACGAGCAGTACTTC
TRBD1	TRBV6-1	TRBJ1-6	medium-sized	CASTLGQGAKNSPLHF	TGTGCCAGCACCTTGGGACAGGGGGCTAAAAATTCACCCCTCCACTTT
-	TRBV6-1	TRBJ1-1	-	CASIPPRVEAFF	TGTGCCAGCATCCCACCTAGGGTCGAAGCTTTCTTT
-	TRBV20-1	TRBJ1-1	-	CSAALGWGYTEAFF	TGCAGTGCTGCGTTGGGCTGGGGTTACACTGAAGCTTTCTTT
TRBD1	TRBV3-1	TRBJ2-2	many	CASRATGITGELFF	TGTGCCAGCAGGGCGACAGGGATCACCGGGGAGCTGTTTTTT
TRBD2	TRBV3-1	TRBJ2-5	-	CASSQDRGASGIYRETQYF	TGTGCCAGCAGCCAAGATCGGGGCGCTAGCGGGATATACCGAGAGACCCAGTACTTC
-	TRBV6-2/TRBV6-3	TRBJ1-2	many	CASSKLAISYTF	TGTGCCAGCAGTAAACTTGCTATCAGCTACACCTTC
TRBD1	TRBV20-1	TRBJ1-5	few	CSAGGTGVENYNQPQHF	TGCAGTGCTGGAGGGACAGGGGTCGAGAATTACAATCAGCCCCAGCATTTT
-	TRBV28	TRBJ2-3	many	CASSLGTITDTQYF	TGTGCCAGCAGTTTGGGTACCATCACAGATACGCAGTATTTT
-	TRBV20-1	TRBJ1-2	-	CSAKRGLLNYGYTF	TGCAGTGCCAAGAGGGGACTCCTAAACTATGGCTACACCTTC
-	TRBV5-1	TRBJ1-1	-	CASSLFSENTQAFF	TGCGCCAGCAGCTTGTTTTCCGAGAACACTCAAGCTTTCTTT
TRBD2	TRBV13	TRBJ2-2	-	CASSRRMREQGELFF	TGTGCCAGCAGCCGCCGCATGCGGGAGCAAGGGGAGCTGTTTTTT
-	TRBV12-5	TRBJ1-1	many	CASGLGGGKAFF	TGTGCTAGTGGTTTGGGAGGAGGAAAAGCTTTCTTT
TRBD2	TRBV27	TRBJ2-1	many	CASSPRASGYFGEQFF	TGTGCCAGCAGTCCCCGGGCTAGCGGGTATTTTGGTGAGCAGTTCTTC
-	TRBV6-2/TRBV6-3	TRBJ2-3	medium-sized	CASSHGADPIDTQYF	TGTGCCAGCAGTCACGGGGCGGACCCCATAGATACGCAGTATTTT
TRBD2	TRBV11-2	TRBJ2-7	many	CASTPRRDYAYEQYF	TGTGCCAGCACCCCCCGCCGGGACTATGCCTACGAGCAGTACTTC
-	TRBV20-1	TRBJ1-2	many	CSVQTGGYGYTF	TGCAGTGTGCAGACAGGTGGCTATGGCTACACCTTC
-	TRBV11-1	TRBJ1-1	many	CASSSRDGPMNTEAFF	TGTGCCAGCAGCTCCCGGGACGGACCTATGAACACTGAAGCTTTCTTT
-	TRBV9	TRBJ2-3	many	CASSVESGLRDTQYF	TGTGCCAGCAGCGTAGAAAGCGGACTCCGGGATACGCAGTATTTT
-	TRBV6-1	TRBJ1-5	many	CASSEAPDGGEPQHF	TGTGCCAGCAGTGAAGCGCCGGACGGCGGGGAGCCCCAGCATTTT
TRBD2	TRBV28	TRBJ2-7	few	CASSFQRDLYEQYF	TGTGCCAGTAGTTTCCAGCGGGATCTCTACGAGCAGTACTTC
TRBD2	TRBV4-1	TRBJ2-1	many	CASSLAGGSYNEQFF	TGCGCCAGCAGCCTAGCGGGAGGCTCCTACAATGAGCAGTTCTTC
-	TRBV5-6	TRBJ1-1	once	CASSSTWTWSEAFF	TGTGCCAGCAGCTCGACATGGACGTGGTCTGAAGCTTTCTTT
TRBD1	TRBV2	TRBJ1-2	-	CASLGQGFSGYTF	TGTGCCAGCCTAGGACAGGGGTTTTCTGGCTACACCTTC
TRBD1	TRBV13	TRBJ2-1	many	CASSRHTGEYYDEQFF	TGTGCCAGCAGCCGACATACAGGGGAATACTACGATGAGCAGTTCTTC
TRBD1	TRBV5-5	TRBJ1-4	many	CASSSYRGTNEKLFF	TGTGCCAGCAGCTCGTACAGGGGTACTAATGAAAAACTGTTTTTT
-	TRBV11-2	TRBJ2-3	-	CASRSSVRRRTDTQYF	TGTGCCAGCAGATCCTCAGTGCGACGACGCACAGATACGCAGTATTTT
-	TRBV6-2/TRBV6-3	TRBJ1-2	-	CASSYSPVGDGYTF	TGTGCCAGCAGTTACAGCCCAGTGGGCGATGGCTACACCTTC
TRBD2	TRBV4-3	TRBJ2-2	many	CASSRGTSGRGELFF	TGCGCCAGCAGCCGGGGGACTAGCGGGAGGGGGGAGCTGTTTTTT
-	TRBV12-3/TRBV12-4	TRBJ1-4	many	CASSPAPTTNEKLFF	TGTGCCAGCAGCCCCGCTCCCACAACTAATGAAAAACTGTTTTTT
-	TRBV5-4	TRBJ2-7	many	CASSNRDGSYEQYF	TGTGCCAGCAGCAACCGGGACGGATCCTACGAGCAGTACTTC
-	TRBV28	TRBJ1-3	medium-sized	CAINSLQGPGNTIYF	TGTGCCATCAACTCACTACAGGGTCCTGGAAACACCATATATTTT
TRBD2	TRBV19	TRBJ2-5	many	CASSLNSGSRETQYF	TGTGCCAGTAGTCTAAATAGCGGGAGCCGGGAGACCCAGTACTTC
TRBD1	TRBV27	TRBJ2-4	many	CASGTGVNIQYF	TGTGCCAGCGGTACAGGGGTAAACATTCAGTACTTC
TRBD2	TRBV19	TRBJ2-7	many	CASSSPGTSGRNEQYF	TGTGCCAGTAGTTCTCCGGGGACTAGCGGGAGGAACGAGCAGTACTTC
-	TRBV20-1	TRBJ2-7	many	CSARLDRSHYEQYF	TGCAGTGCTAGACTAGACAGGAGCCACTACGAGCAGTACTTC
TRBD1	TRBV27	TRBJ2-7	medium-sized	CASSAGTGSYEQYF	TGTGCCAGCAGCGCCGGGACAGGGTCCTACGAGCAGTACTTC
TRBD1	TRBV13	TRBJ1-6	many	CASSVDRAYNSPLHF	TGTGCCAGCAGCGTGGACAGGGCGTATAATTCACCCCTCCACTTT
-	TRBV18	TRBJ1-6	many	CASSREGNSPLHF	TGTGCCAGCTCACGAGAAGGCAATTCACCCCTCCACTTT
-	TRBV6-1	TRBJ1-1	many	CASSRGGETEAFF	TGTGCCAGCAGTCGGGGGGGGGAAACTGAAGCTTTCTTT
TRBD2	TRBV9	TRBJ2-3	-	CASSVELAGASGTDTQYF	TGTGCCAGCAGCGTAGAGCTAGCGGGAGCCTCTGGCACAGATACGCAGTATTTT
TRBD2	TRBV11-1	TRBJ2-6	many	CASSPPGGAGANVLTF	TGTGCCAGCAGCCCCCCGGGAGGAGCTGGGGCCAACGTCCTGACTTTC
-	TRBV19	TRBJ1-4	many	CASSIGRFQEKLFF	TGTGCCAGTAGTATCGGGCGATTTCAAGAAAAACTGTTTTTT
-	TRBV18	TRBJ1-1	-	CASSQGDEAFF	TGTGCCAGCTCACAGGGAGATGAAGCTTTCTTT
-	TRBV5-1	TRBJ2-3	few	CASSLGEFTDTQYF	TGCGCCAGCAGCTTGGGCGAGTTCACAGATACGCAGTATTTT
-	TRBV6-4	TRBJ1-5	-	CASRGGRKAAPSQHF	TGTGCCAGCAGGGGGGGAAGGAAGGCCGCCCCGTCCCAGCATTTT